This T cell receptor (beta chain) was observed in a study of T cell responses to AZD1222 COVID-19 vaccine. This CDR3 contains 13 residues. V was clipped by 3 bases and J by 5 bases, with 10 bases between them. Germline CDR1 reads LGHNA; CDR2 reads YSLEER. Using immunoSEQ multiplex PCR, the repertoire was profiled, and TCRdb retains in-frame clones only, with some absent. The profile covers about 180,000 clones, with 85% to 95% appearing a single time and approximately 1.5% taken by the ten largest. In regard to this clone: Antigen unknown.

The study, taken as a whole, reports: Nearly half of spike-specific TCRs reportedly target variant regions that are unmutated in the B.1.351 and B.1.1.7 variants. Clonal diversity may have been underestimated in mostly white British donors.

Second-dose timings of about 4 or about 12 weeks were pooled. This receptor was taken from an adult who received the AZD1222 COVID-19 vaccine. The specimen comprised peripheral blood, sampled 28 days after the second AZD1222 dose. J is TRBJ1-2 and V is TRBV4-3; D not certain. CDR3 sequence: CASSQAARYGYTF. CDR3 bases: TGCGCCAGCAGCCAGGCCGCTCGGTATGGCTACACCTTC.